These 5 T cell receptor beta chains share one sample of origin, sequenced in a study of T cell repertoires in cytomegalovirus infection (dated by TCRdb to about 2019). Instrument on record: Illumina HiSeq 1500. TCRdb reran the public reads through fastp at Q25 and MiXCR, keeping productive beta chains. Records with the same CDR3 protein are collapsed into one entry carrying the most frequent genes and DNA. The sample includes 290,000 or so distinct CDR3 sequences, with about a tenth observed a single time. The ten largest account for about 2.3% of the sample. The sample consisted of PBMCs. The source is a human donor in good health (CMV status not recorded). Some clones in this sample may be carry-over from other donors' samples.

This clonotype was seen many times. V usage is TRBV6-2 or TRBV6-3 and J usage is TRBJ2-1; a possible D gene is TRBD2 (6 bases). CDR3 length equals 14 residues. V was shortened by 0 bases and J by 10 bases, with 13 bases between the two germline ends. Germline assignment: CDR1 MNHEY and CDR2 SVGEGT. CDR3 sequence: CASSYSTTGREQFF. CDR3 nucleotide sequence: TGTGCCAGCAGTTACTCGACGACGGGGAGGGAGCAGTTCTTC.

This clonotype was recorded at least ten times. This chain uses TRBV3-1 with TRBJ1-1, with D unclear. CDR1 LGHDT and CDR2 YNNKEL come from the germline V gene (reference sequence). The CDR3 is 18 residues long. V lost 2 bases and J lost 1, with 20 bases in between. CDR3 loop: CASSQFSGLGRKNTEAFF. In DNA form, the CDR3 reads TGTGCCAGCAGCCAATTCTCAGGACTGGGGAGGAAGAACACTGAAGCTTTCTTT.

This clonotype occurred many times. This chain links TRBV7-8 with TRBJ1-1; possibly TRBD1 for D (6 bases). The CDR3 extends over 16 amino acids. The V end was cut by 5 bases, the J end by 0 bases, with 16 bases between. Per germline, CDR1 SGHVS and CDR2 FQNEAQ. The CDR3 DNA reads as TGTGCCAGCAGCGGAGGGGGGTCCCTCATGAACACTGAAGCTTTCTTT. It encodes CASSGGGSLMNTEAFF.

This clonotype was recorded many times. The CDR3 DNA is TGCAGCGTTACGGACAGGGGGCCTGATACGCAGTATTTT. Encoded protein: CSVTDRGPDTQYF. The chain uses TRBV29-1 and TRBJ2-3; 11 nucleotides align to TRBD1. The CDR3 runs to 13 residues. CDR1 is SQVTM and CDR2 is ANQGSEA in the germline V gene. Trimming removed 5 bases from V and 6 bases from J; junction bases left unmatched: 4.

This clonotype was seen ten or more times. The chain is built from TRBV7-8 and TRBJ2-1, with 15 bases that match TRBD2. The J segment lost 7 bases and the V segment lost 1 base, leaving 5 bases of the junction unmatched. This CDR3 has 17 amino acids. Germline-derived CDR1 and CDR2 are SGHVS and FQNEAQ. DNA of the CDR3: TGTGCCAGCAGCTTAGTGCCGGGACTAGCGGGGGGAAATGAGCAGTTCTTC. It is translated as CASSLVPGLAGGNEQFF. The full variable domain, completed using reference TRBV7-8 and TRBJ2-1, is GAGVSQSPRYKVAKRGQDVALRCDPISGHVSLFWYQQALGQGPEFLTYFQNEAQLDKSGLPSDRFFAERPEGSVSTLKIQRTQQEDSAVYLCASSLVPGLAGGNEQFFGPGTRLTVL.